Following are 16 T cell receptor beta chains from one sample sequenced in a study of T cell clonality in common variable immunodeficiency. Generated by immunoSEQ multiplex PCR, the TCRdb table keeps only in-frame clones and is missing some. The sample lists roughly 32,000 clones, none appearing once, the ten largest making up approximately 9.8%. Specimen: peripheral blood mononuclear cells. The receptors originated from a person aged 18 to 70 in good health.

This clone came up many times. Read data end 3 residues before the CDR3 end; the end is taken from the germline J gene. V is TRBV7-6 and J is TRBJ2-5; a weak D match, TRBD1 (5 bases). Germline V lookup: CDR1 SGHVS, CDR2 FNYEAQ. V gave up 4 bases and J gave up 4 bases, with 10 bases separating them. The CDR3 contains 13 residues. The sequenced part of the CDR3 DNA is TGTGCCAGCAGCTCAAGGGGTGGAGAGACC. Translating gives CASSSRGGET. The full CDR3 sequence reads CASSSRGGETQYF.

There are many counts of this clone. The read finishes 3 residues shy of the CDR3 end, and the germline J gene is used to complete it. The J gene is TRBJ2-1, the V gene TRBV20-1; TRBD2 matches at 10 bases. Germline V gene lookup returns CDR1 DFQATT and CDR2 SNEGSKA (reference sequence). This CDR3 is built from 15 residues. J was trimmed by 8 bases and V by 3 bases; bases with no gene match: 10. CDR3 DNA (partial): TGCAGTGCTAGTCCACTTGCTCTAGCGGGAGATGAG. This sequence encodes CSASPLALAGDE. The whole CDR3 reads CSASPLALAGDEQFF.

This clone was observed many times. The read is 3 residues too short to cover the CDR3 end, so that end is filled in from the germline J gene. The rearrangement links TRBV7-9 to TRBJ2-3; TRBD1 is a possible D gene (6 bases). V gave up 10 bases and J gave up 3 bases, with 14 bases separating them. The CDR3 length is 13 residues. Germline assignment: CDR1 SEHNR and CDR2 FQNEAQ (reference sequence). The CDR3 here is CATQDQGTDTQYF. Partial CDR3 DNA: TGTGCCACCCAGGACCAGGGGACAGATACG. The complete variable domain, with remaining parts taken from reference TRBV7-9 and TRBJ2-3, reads DTGVSQNPRHKITKRGQNVTFRCDPISEHNRLYWYRQTLGQGPEFLTYFQNEAQLEKSRLLSDRFSAERPKGSFSTLEIQRTEQGDSAMYLCATQDQGTDTQYFGPGTRLTVL.

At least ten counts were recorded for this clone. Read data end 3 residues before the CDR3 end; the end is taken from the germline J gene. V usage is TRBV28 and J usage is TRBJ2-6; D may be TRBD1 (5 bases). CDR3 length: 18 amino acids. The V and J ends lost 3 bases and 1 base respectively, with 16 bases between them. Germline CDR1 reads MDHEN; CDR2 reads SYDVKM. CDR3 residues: CASSFAHPGLSGANVLTF. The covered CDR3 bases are TGTGCCAGCAGTTTTGCACACCCAGGGTTGTCTGGGGCCAACGTC.

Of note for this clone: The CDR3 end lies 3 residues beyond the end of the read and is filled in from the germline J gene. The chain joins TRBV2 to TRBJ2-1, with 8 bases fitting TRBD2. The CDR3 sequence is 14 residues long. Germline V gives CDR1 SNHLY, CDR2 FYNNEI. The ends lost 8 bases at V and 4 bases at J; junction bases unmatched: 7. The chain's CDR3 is CASAPRGGYNEQFF. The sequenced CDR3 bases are TGTGCCAGCGCCCCCCGGGGGGGGTACAATGAG.

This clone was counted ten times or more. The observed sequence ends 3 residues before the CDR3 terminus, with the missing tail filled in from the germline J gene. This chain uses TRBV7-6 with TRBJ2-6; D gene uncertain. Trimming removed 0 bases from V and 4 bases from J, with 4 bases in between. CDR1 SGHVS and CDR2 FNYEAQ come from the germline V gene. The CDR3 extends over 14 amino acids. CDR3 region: CASSLALGANVLTF. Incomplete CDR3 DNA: TGTGCCAGCAGCTTAGCGCTAGGGGCCAACGTC.

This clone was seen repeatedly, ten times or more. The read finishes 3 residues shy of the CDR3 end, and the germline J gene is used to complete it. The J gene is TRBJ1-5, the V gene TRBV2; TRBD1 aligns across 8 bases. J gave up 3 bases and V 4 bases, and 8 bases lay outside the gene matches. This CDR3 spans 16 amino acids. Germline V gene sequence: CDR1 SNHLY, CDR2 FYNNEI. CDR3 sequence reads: CASSARGQESNQPQHF. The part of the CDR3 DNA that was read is TGTGCCAGCAGTGCCAGGGGACAGGAATCCAATCAGCCC.

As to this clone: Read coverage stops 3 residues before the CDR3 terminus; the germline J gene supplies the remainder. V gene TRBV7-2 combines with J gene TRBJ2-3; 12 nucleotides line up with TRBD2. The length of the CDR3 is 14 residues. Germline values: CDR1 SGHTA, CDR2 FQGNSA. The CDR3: CASSSSGRVETQYF. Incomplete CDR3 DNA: TGTGCCAGCAGCTCTAGCGGGAGGGTGGAGACG.

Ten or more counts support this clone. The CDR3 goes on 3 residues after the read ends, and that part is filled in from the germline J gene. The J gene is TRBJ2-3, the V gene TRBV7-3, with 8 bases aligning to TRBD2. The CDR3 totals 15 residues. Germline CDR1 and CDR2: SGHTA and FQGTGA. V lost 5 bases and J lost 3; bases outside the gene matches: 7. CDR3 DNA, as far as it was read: TGTGCCAGCAGCCCCGACGGCGGGGGGACAGATACG. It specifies CASSPDGGGTDT. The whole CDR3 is CASSPDGGGTDTQYF.

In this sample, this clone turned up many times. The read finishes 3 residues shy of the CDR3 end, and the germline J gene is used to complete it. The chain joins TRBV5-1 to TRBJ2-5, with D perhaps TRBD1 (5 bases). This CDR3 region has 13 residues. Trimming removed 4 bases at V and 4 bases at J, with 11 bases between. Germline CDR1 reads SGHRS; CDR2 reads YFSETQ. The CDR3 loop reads CASSIGQGETQYF. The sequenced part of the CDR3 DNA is TGCGCCAGCAGCATCGGACAAGGAGAGACC.

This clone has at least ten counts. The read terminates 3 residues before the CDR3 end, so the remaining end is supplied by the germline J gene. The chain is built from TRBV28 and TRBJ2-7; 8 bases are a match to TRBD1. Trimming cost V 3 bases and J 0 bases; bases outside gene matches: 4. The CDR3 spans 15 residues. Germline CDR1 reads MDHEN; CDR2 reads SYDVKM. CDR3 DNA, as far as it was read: TGTGCCAGCAGTTTCCATCAGGGGGCCTCCTACGAG. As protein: CASSFHQGASYE. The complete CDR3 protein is CASSFHQGASYEQYF.

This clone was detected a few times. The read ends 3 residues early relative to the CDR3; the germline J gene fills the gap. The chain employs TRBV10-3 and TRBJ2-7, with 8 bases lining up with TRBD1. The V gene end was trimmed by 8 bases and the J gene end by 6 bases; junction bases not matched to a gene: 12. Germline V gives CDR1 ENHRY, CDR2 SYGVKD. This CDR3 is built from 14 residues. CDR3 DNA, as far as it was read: TGTGCCATCGGGCCCGGACAGGGTTTTAGCGAG. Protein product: CAIGPGQGFSE. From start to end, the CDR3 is CAIGPGQGFSEQYF.

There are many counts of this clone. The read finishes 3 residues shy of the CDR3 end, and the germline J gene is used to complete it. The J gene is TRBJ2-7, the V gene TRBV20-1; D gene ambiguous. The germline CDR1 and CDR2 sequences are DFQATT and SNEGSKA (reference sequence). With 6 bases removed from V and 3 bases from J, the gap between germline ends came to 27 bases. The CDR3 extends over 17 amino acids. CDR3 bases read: TGCAGTGCGGGCCCGTATAACCCTAAGGCTGGAGTCTACGAG. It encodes CSAGPYNPKAGVYE. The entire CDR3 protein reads CSAGPYNPKAGVYEQYF.

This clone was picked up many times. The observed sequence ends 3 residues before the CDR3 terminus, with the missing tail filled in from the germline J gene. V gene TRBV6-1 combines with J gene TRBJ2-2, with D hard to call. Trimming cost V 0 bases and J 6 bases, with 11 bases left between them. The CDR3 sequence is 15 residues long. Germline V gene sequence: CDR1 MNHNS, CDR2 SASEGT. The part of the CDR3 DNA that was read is TGTGCCAGCAGTGAAGCGAGTACGGTGTCCGGGGAG. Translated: CASSEASTVSGE. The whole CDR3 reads CASSEASTVSGELFF.

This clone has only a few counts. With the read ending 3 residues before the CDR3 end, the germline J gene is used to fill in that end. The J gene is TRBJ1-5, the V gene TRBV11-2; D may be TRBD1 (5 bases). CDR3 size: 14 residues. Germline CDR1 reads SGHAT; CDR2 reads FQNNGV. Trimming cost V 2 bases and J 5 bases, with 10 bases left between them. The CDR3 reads CASSLSGGHQPQHF. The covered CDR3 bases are TGTGCCAGCAGCTTATCCGGGGGTCATCAGCCC.

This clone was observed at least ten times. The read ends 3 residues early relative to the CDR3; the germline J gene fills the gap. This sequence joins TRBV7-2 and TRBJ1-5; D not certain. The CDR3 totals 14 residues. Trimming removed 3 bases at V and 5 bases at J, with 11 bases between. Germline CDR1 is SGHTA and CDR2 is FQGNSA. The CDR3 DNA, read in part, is TGTGCCAGCAGCTTCCTCGACAACTATCAGCCC. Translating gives CASSFLDNYQP. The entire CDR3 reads CASSFLDNYQPQHF.